Shown below are 8 T cell receptor beta chains from a single sample sequenced in a study of T cells in narcolepsy. TCRdb's copy holds only in-frame clones and misses some; the assay was immunoSEQ multiplex PCR. Among some 32,000 clones, roughly 80% were seen once, and the ten largest hold approximately 1.2%. Sequenced: CD45RA- memory CD4+ T cells from PBMCs. These receptors all stem from a human donor with narcolepsy.

The chain is built from TRBV19 and TRBJ1-4, with TRBD1 matching 7 bases. CDR1 and CDR2 from the germline V gene are LNHDA and SQIVND (reference sequence). The CDR3 loop spans 16 amino acids. Germline trimming cut 4 bases from V and 1 base from J; bases unmatched to any gene: 6. The CDR3 here is CASSNRGVGTNEKLFF. CDR3 bases: TGTGCCAGTAGTAACAGGGGCGTCGGAACTAATGAAAAACTGTTTTTT.

This clone was picked up one time. V gene TRBV6-1 combines with J gene TRBJ2-1; 12 bases align to TRBD2. Germline values: CDR1 MNHNS, CDR2 SASEGT. V dropped 11 bases and J dropped 8; count of bases not matched to a gene: 7. The CDR3 is made up of 13 amino acids. CDR3 protein: CAGGASGRDEQFF. The DNA for the CDR3 is TGTGCCGGGGGGGCTAGCGGGAGGGATGAGCAGTTCTTC.

V usage is TRBV6-6 and J usage is TRBJ2-5; D might be TRBD2 (6 bases). Near its end, the DNA agrees better with TRBJ2-7, so the J call may be wrong. The germline V gene encodes CDR1 MNHNY and CDR2 SVGAGI (reference sequence). The CDR3 extends over 11 amino acids. CDR3 protein: CASAGSYEQYF. CDR3 bases: TGTGCTTCCGCGGGGTCCTACGAGCAGTACTTC.

The J gene is TRBJ1-1, the V gene TRBV7-9; D is unresolved. Deletions cut 7 bases from V and 4 bases from J, with 13 bases between. CDR3 length: 13 residues. Germline V gene sequence: CDR1 SEHNR, CDR2 FQNEAQ (reference sequence). CDR3 DNA sequence: TGTGCCAGCACCGAAGTAGTAGGCACTGAAGCTTTCTTT. It yields the protein CASTEVVGTEAFF.

V and J are TRBV28 and TRBJ1-2; no clear D gene. Germline loops: CDR1 MDHEN, CDR2 SYDVKM. This CDR3 has 12 residues. Trimming took 5 bases from V and 3 from J, leaving 7 bases between them. The CDR3 sequence is CASSEVDYGYTF. CDR3 coding DNA: TGTGCCAGCAGTGAGGTGGACTATGGCTACACCTTC.

This sequence joins TRBV29-1 and TRBJ2-5; no firm D call. The germline CDR1 and CDR2 sequences are SQVTM and ANQGSEA. V dropped 1 base and J dropped 2 bases, with 5 bases sitting between them. This CDR3 has 12 amino acids. This CDR3 reads CSVEVQQETQYF. CDR3 DNA: TGCAGCGTTGAAGTTCAGCAAGAGACCCAGTACTTC. Supplemented by reference TRBV29-1 and TRBJ2-5, the full variable domain reads SAVISQKPSRDICQRGTSLTIQCQVDSQVTMMFWYRQQPGQSLTLIATANQGSEATYESGFVIDKFPISRPNLTFSTLTVSNMSPEDSSIYLCSVEVQQETQYFGPGTRLLVL.

The rearrangement links TRBV28 to TRBJ2-4, with 8 positions matching TRBD1. The V gene's germline CDR1 is MDHEN and CDR2 SYDVKM. V lost 3 bases to trimming and J lost 0 bases; unmatched junction nucleotides: 4. There are 16 residues in the CDR3. CDR3 loop: CASSFGTGLAKNIQYF. The CDR3 DNA is TGTGCCAGCAGTTTCGGGACAGGTCTAGCCAAAAACATTCAGTACTTC.

This chain joins TRBV11-3 and TRBJ2-7; no reliable D call. Trimming removed 5 bases from V and 7 bases from J, with 9 bases in between. The CDR3 sequence is 11 residues long. Germline V gene lookup returns CDR1 SGHNT and CDR2 YENEEA. The CDR3 region has the DNA TGTGCCAGCAGCCTGTACAGAGAGCAGTACTTC. It codes for CASSLYREQYF.